Presented here are 20 T cell receptor beta chains from one specimen sequenced in a study of identical twins. TCRdb recomputed calls from the 5' RACE reads with MiXCR, one row per CDR3 protein. The repertoire holds some 730,000 distinct CDR3 sequences, with about 20% as singletons. The same data also contributed to another study, on T cells expressing NK-cell markers.

The sequenced sample was PBMCs. The origin of the receptors is a young woman in good health.

The chain joins TRBV5-1 to TRBJ2-5; 7 nucleotides align to TRBD1. In germline, CDR1 is SGHRS, CDR2 YFSETQ. This CDR3 spans 14 amino acids. V lost 3 bases, J lost 1 base, and 3 bases stayed unmatched. CDR3 sequence reads: CASSSGQLQETQYF. The CDR3 DNA sequence: TGCGCCAGCAGCTCGGGACAGCTCCAAGAGACCCAGTACTTC.

The chain combines TRBV29-1 with TRBJ2-7; no firm D call. Deletions cut 6 bases from V and 3 bases from J, with 12 bases between. Germline values: CDR1 SQVTM, CDR2 ANQGSEA. This CDR3 comprises 12 residues. CDR3 in amino acids: CSVAIRSYEQYF. The CDR3 bases are TGCAGCGTGGCGATACGTAGCTACGAGCAGTACTTC.

This clonotype was detected a few times. The chain has TRBV5-6 and TRBJ2-1; D is possibly TRBD1 (5 bases). V was clipped by 0 bases and J by 2 bases, with 9 bases between them. This CDR3 contains 15 residues. CDR1 SGHDT and CDR2 YYEEEE come from the germline V gene. CDR3 nucleotides: TGTGCCAGCAGCTTGGTCTCCAGGGCCTACAATGAGCAGTTCTTC. Encoded protein: CASSLVSRAYNEQFF.

This clonotype has just a few counts. The chain combines TRBV5-1 with TRBJ2-5; D is perhaps TRBD2 (6 bases). From germline, CDR1 is SGHRS and CDR2 YFSETQ. V gave up 3 bases and J gave up 6 bases, with 15 bases separating them. The CDR3 has 14 residues. As DNA, the CDR3 is TGCGCCAGCAGCTCCCTAGCGAGCGAGAAGACCCAGTACTTC. Protein product: CASSSLASEKTQYF.

This clonotype was recorded a few times. The genes are TRBV5-5 and TRBJ1-4, with D uncertain. The CDR3 sequence is 11 residues long. The V end lost 3 bases, the J end lost 8 bases, and 5 bases lay between the germline ends. Germline assignment: CDR1 SGHKS and CDR2 YYEKEE (reference sequence). CDR3 bases: TGTGCCAGCAGCTCGCAGGAAAAACTGTTTTTT. Encoded protein: CASSSQEKLFF.

The rearrangement links TRBV10-3 to TRBJ2-3; tentatively, D is TRBD1 or TRBD2 (6 bases each). The CDR3 contains 15 residues. Germline V lookup: CDR1 ENHRY, CDR2 SYGVKD. V was cut by 5 bases and J by 1 base, with 13 bases left in between. Here the CDR3 reads CAISTGGVGTDTQYF. CDR3 DNA: TGTGCCATCAGTACCGGGGGCGTGGGCACAGATACGCAGTATTTT.

This sequence joins TRBV11-2 and TRBJ1-1; D is unclear. The ends were cut back, 6 bases at V and 1 base at J, with 9 bases in the middle. There are 13 residues in the CDR3. The germline CDR1 and CDR2 sequences are SGHAT and FQNNGV. The CDR3 loop reads CASRSQSNTEAFF. DNA for the CDR3: TGTGCCAGCAGGAGCCAGTCGAACACTGAAGCTTTCTTT.

V and J are TRBV7-9 and TRBJ2-3; 8 positions match TRBD2. The CDR3 covers 13 residues. V was pared by 5 bases and J by 5 bases, with 3 bases of the junction left unmatched. Germline loops: CDR1 SEHNR, CDR2 FQNEAQ (reference sequence). CDR3 DNA sequence: TGTGCCAGCAGCGGGACTAGTTTAGATACGCAGTATTTT. Amino acids: CASSGTSLDTQYF.

This clonotype has only a few counts. The chain has TRBV29-1 and TRBJ2-7; D might be TRBD2 (5 bases). The germline V gene encodes CDR1 SQVTM and CDR2 ANQGSEA. Deletions cut 4 bases from V and 11 bases from J, with 18 bases between. CDR3 length: 12 amino acids. The CDR3 sequence is CSVVVLPEAEYF. CDR3 nucleotide sequence: TGCAGCGTTGTCGTCCTACCGGAGGCTGAGTACTTC.

This clonotype appeared a few times. This chain connects TRBV20-1 to TRBJ2-7; D is uncertain. Germline V gene lookup returns CDR1 DFQATT and CDR2 SNEGSKA (reference sequence). Trimming removed 0 bases at V and 3 bases at J, with 6 bases between. The CDR3 contains 12 residues. CDR3 in amino acids: CSARDPDYEQYF. As DNA, the CDR3 is TGCAGTGCTAGAGATCCCGACTACGAGCAGTACTTC.

At least ten counts were recorded for this clonotype. This chain connects TRBV5-5 to TRBJ1-5; possibly TRBD1 for D (6 bases). The CDR3 extends over 16 amino acids. Trimming stripped 4 bases from V and 0 bases from J, with 14 bases between. CDR1 and CDR2 (germline): SGHKS, YYEKEE (reference sequence). The CDR3 DNA is TGTGCCAGCAGCCGTACAGGGTCATATAGCAATCAGCCCCAGCATTTT. Amino acids: CASSRTGSYSNQPQHF. Drawing the rest from reference TRBV5-5 and TRBJ1-5, the complete variable domain is DAGVTQSPTHLIKTRGQQVTLRCSPISGHKSVSWYQQVLGQGPQFIFQYYEKEERGRGNFPDRFSARQFPNYSSELNVNALLLGDSALYLCASSRTGSYSNQPQHFGDGTRLSIL.

The rearrangement uses TRBV19 and TRBJ1-1, with a possible D match to TRBD1 (5 bases). V dropped 7 bases and J dropped 1 base, with 13 bases sitting between them. CDR1 and CDR2 (germline): LNHDA, SQIVND (reference sequence). The CDR3 runs to 14 residues. CDR3 protein: CASKYGGSNTEAFF. The DNA for the CDR3 is TGTGCCAGTAAATACGGGGGATCGAACACTGAAGCTTTCTTT.

The rearrangement uses TRBV20-1 and TRBJ1-1, with 10 bases identical to TRBD1. The V and J ends lost 4 bases and 4 bases, in that order; junction bases with no gene match: 12. The germline V gene encodes CDR1 DFQATT and CDR2 SNEGSKA (reference sequence). The CDR3 spans 16 residues. DNA of the CDR3: TGCAGTGCTACCCGGGACAGGGGATATTGGGGCACTGAAGCTTTCTTT. This codes for CSATRDRGYWGTEAFF.

The V gene is TRBV6-1, the J gene TRBJ1-4; D not certain. The germline V gene encodes CDR1 MNHNS and CDR2 SASEGT. This CDR3 spans 12 amino acids. V was cut by 6 bases and J by 7 bases, with 9 bases left in between. The DNA of the CDR3 is TGTGCCAGCAGAGGGTTAGGTGAAAAACTGTTTTTT. It encodes CASRGLGEKLFF.

The chain uses TRBV5-1 and TRBJ2-1; TRBD2 aligns across 12 bases. Germline-derived CDR1 and CDR2 are SGHRS and YFSETQ. After removal of 3 bases from V and 7 bases from J, the junction contained 11 bases not matched to a gene. There are 17 residues in the CDR3. CDR3 in amino acids: CASSSRRLAGEDNEQFF. In DNA form, the CDR3 reads TGCGCCAGCAGCTCCCGGAGACTAGCGGGGGAGGATAATGAGCAGTTCTTC.

The V call is TRBV5-1, the J call TRBJ1-5; D gene uncertain. V was cut by 0 bases and J by 7 bases, with 14 bases left in between. The CDR3 covers 15 residues. In germline, CDR1 is SGHRS, CDR2 YFSETQ. This chain's CDR3 is CASSLVPGKGQPQHF. CDR3 nucleotide sequence: TGCGCCAGCAGCTTGGTTCCGGGGAAGGGACAGCCCCAGCATTTT.

The table lists this clonotype with a few counts. The V call is TRBV20-1, the J call TRBJ1-5; TRBD1 agrees at 7 bases. Losses at the gene ends were 6 bases for V and 1 base for J; bases not matched to a gene: 9. The CDR3 loop spans 15 amino acids. Germline CDR1 reads DFQATT; CDR2 reads SNEGSKA (reference sequence). The DNA of the CDR3 is TGCAGTGCCCTCAAAGGGGGCGGAAGCAATCAGCCCCAGCATTTT. This sequence encodes CSALKGGGSNQPQHF.

The chain is built from TRBV10-3 and TRBJ2-3; the D is unclear. The ends were cut back, 2 bases at V and 5 bases at J, with 14 bases in the middle. The CDR3 has 15 residues. Germline loops: CDR1 ENHRY, CDR2 SYGVKD. Here the CDR3 DNA reads TGTGCCATCAGTGAGACGGTGATTCTGGGAGATACGCAGTATTTT. It is translated as CAISETVILGDTQYF.

CDR3 bases: TGTGCCAGCAGCTCCGGGACAGACTCTCGTGAGCAGTACTTC. Residues: CASSSGTDSREQYF. The chain combines TRBV12-3 or TRBV12-4 with TRBJ2-7; 7 nucleotides agree with TRBD1. This CDR3 contains 14 residues. The J segment lost 7 bases and the V segment lost 6 bases, leaving 12 bases of the junction unmatched.

The rearrangement uses TRBV14 and TRBJ2-1, with TRBD2 matching over 10 bases. V dropped 6 bases and J dropped 9; count of bases not matched to a gene: 8. The germline V gene encodes CDR1 SGHDN and CDR2 FVKESK. This CDR3 has 14 residues. The CDR3 is CASRASGGGSEQFF. CDR3 coding DNA: TGTGCCAGCAGAGCCAGCGGGGGGGGTAGTGAGCAGTTCTTC. Full variable domain (outside the CDR3, taken from reference TRBV14 and TRBJ2-1): EAGVTQFPSHSVIEKGQTVTLRCDPISGHDNLYWYRRVMGKEIKFLLHFVKESKQDESGMPNNRFLAERTGGTYSTLKVQPAELEDSGVYFCASRASGGGSEQFFGPGTRLTVL.